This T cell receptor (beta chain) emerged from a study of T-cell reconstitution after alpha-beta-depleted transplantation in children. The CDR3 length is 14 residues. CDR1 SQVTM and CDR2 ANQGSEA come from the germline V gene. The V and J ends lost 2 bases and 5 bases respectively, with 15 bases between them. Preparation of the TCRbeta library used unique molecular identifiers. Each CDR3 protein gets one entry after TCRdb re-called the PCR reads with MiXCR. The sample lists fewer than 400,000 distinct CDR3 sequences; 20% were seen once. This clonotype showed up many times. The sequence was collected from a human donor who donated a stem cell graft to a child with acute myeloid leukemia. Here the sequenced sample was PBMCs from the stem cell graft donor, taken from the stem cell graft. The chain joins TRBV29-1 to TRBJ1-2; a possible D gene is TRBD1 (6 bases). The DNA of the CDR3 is TGCAGCGTTGAAAGGGGGAGGGTAGAATATGGCTACACCTTC. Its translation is CSVERGRVEYGYTF.